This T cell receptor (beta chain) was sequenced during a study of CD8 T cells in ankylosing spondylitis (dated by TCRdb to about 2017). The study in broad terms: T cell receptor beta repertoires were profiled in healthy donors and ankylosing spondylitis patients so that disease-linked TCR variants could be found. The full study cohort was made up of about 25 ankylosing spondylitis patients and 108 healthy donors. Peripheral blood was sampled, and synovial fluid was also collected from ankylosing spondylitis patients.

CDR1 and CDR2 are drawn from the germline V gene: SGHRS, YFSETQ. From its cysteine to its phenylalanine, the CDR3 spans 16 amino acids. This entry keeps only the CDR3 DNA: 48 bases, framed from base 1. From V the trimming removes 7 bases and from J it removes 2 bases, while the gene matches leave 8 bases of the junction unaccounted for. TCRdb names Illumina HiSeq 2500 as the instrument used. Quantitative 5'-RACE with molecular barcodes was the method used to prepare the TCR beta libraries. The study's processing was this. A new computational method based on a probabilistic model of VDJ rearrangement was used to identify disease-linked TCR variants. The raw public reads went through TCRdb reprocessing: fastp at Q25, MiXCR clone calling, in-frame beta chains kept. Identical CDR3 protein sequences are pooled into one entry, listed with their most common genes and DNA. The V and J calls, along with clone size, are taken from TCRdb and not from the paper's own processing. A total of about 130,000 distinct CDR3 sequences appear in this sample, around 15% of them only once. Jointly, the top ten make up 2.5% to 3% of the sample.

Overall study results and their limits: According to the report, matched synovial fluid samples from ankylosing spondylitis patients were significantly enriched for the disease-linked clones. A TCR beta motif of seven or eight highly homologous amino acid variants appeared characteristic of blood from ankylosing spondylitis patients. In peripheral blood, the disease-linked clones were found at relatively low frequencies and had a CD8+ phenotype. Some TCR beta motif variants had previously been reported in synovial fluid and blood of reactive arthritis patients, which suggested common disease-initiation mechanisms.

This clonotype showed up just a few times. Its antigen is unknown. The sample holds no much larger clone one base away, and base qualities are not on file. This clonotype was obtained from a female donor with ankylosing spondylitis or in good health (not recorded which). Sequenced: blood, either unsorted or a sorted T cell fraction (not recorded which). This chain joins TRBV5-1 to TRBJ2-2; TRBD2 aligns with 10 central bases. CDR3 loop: CASRPLAGANTGELFF. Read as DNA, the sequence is TGCGCCAGCCGCCCCCTAGCGGGAGCCAACACCGGGGAGCTGTTTTTT.